Below, 15 T cell receptor beta chains from the same sample are listed, as sequenced in a study of T cell responses to AZD1222 COVID-19 vaccine. Sequenced by immunoSEQ multiplex PCR; TCRdb stores in-frame clones only, minus some. Counted here are 60,000 to 75,000 clones, roughly 80% occurring once; the ten biggest clones make up 5.5% to 8%. The sequences come from peripheral blood, collected 28 days after the second AZD1222 dose. The receptors originated from an adult who received the AZD1222 COVID-19 vaccine.

This clone was found once. This chain joins TRBV27 and TRBJ1-1; D gene uncertain. The CDR3 sequence is 14 residues long. The germline V gene has CDR1 MNHEY and CDR2 SMNVEV (reference sequence). Trimming left V 2 bases short and J 6 bases short, with 13 bases between. The CDR3 DNA follows: TGTGCCAGCAGTTTAACAGCGTACATCTCTGAAGCTTTCTTT. This codes for CASSLTAYISEAFF.

This clone turned up a few times. The V call is TRBV12-2, the J call TRBJ2-3; TRBD1 is the table's D call and was not checked against the DNA. TRBV12-2 counts as a pseudogene. CDR3 size: 17 residues. The CDR3 nucleotides are TGTGCAAGTCGCTTAGACCTCCGGGACAGGGCAGCAGATACGCAGTATTTT. Its translation: CASRLDLRDRAADTQYF.

This chain's CDR3 is CASSLDFYGYTF. For the CDR3, the DNA is TGTGCCAGCAGCTTGGACTTCTATGGCTACACCTTC. V and J are TRBV5-4 and TRBJ1-2; no clear D gene. This CDR3 region has 12 residues. The germline CDR1 and CDR2 sequences are SGHNT and YYREEE (reference sequence). With 0 bases removed from V and 4 bases from J, the gap between germline ends came to 4 bases.

This clone has a count of ten or more. The chain couples TRBV7-9 to TRBJ2-7; a weak D match, TRBD1 (5 bases). CDR1 is SEHNR, CDR2 FQNEAQ, per germline (reference sequence). The CDR3 totals 15 residues. Trimming stripped 5 bases from V and 1 base from J, with 15 bases between. This chain's CDR3 is CASSPDSTASYEQYF. The CDR3 DNA reads TGTGCCAGCAGCCCCGACTCGACAGCTTCCTACGAGCAGTACTTC.

J is TRBJ1-3 and V is TRBV2, with D unresolved. The germline CDR1 and CDR2 sequences are SNHLY and FYNNEI. V shed 6 bases and J shed 5 bases, with 14 bases lying between them. The CDR3 loop spans 14 amino acids. Here the CDR3 DNA reads TGTGCCAGCAGCTACACAGAGGGCCGAAACACCATATATTTT. Translated, it gives CASSYTEGRNTIYF.

The chain couples TRBV7-9 to TRBJ1-4, with D perhaps TRBD1 (5 bases). V was cut by 2 bases and J by 5 bases, with 12 bases left in between. The germline gives CDR1 SEHNR, CDR2 FQNEAQ (reference sequence). The CDR3 is 15 residues long. The CDR3 nucleotides read TGTGCCAGCAGCTTATCTGGGGCTGGCAATGAAAAACTGTTTTTT. Its protein product is CASSLSGAGNEKLFF.

V and J are TRBV5-1 and TRBJ1-4; the D is unclear. This CDR3 spans 15 amino acids. CDR1 and CDR2 from the germline V gene are SGHRS and YFSETQ. V gave up 5 bases and J gave up 2 bases, with 13 bases separating them. CDR3 protein: CASRARVRTNEKLFF. CDR3 nucleotide sequence: TGCGCCAGCAGGGCCCGCGTGCGCACTAATGAAAAACTGTTTTTT.

This sequence joins TRBV2 and TRBJ2-5; TRBD2 might be the D (5 bases). V gave up 6 bases and J gave up 7 bases, with 18 bases separating them. The germline V gene has CDR1 SNHLY and CDR2 FYNNEI. The CDR3 is 14 residues long. CDR3 nucleotide sequence: TGTGCCAGCAGCCCCAACCCCGGGGTAGCGACCCAGTACTTC. Protein: CASSPNPGVATQYF.

This clone has a single count. V is TRBV6-6 and J is TRBJ2-7; D possibly corresponds to TRBD2 (7 bases). The CDR3 length is 14 residues. Germline V gives CDR1 MNHNY, CDR2 SVGAGI (reference sequence). V was clipped by 1 base and J by 2 bases, with 9 bases between them. The CDR3 is CASSYYGGPYEQYF. The CDR3 DNA is TGTGCCAGCAGTTACTACGGGGGGCCCTACGAGCAGTACTTC.

The CDR3 DNA sequence: TGCAGTGCTAGTTCCTCAGCCGTTGAGACCCAGTACTTC. Translating gives CSASSSAVETQYF. The chain couples TRBV20-1 to TRBJ2-5, with no clear D. Trimming cost V 3 bases and J 5 bases, with 13 bases left between them. CDR1 DFQATT and CDR2 SNEGSKA come from the germline V gene (reference sequence). The CDR3 runs 13 residues.

This sequence joins TRBV19 and TRBJ2-6; D not certain. The CDR3 consists of 15 residues. V shed 1 base and J shed 0 bases, with 4 bases lying between them. CDR1 and CDR2 from the germline V gene are LNHDA and SQIVND (reference sequence). The CDR3 nucleotides read TGTGCCAGTAGTATAGTCCTCTCTGGGGCCAACGTCCTGACTTTC. Translation: CASSIVLSGANVLTF. Full variable domain (remainder filled in from reference TRBV19 and TRBJ2-6): DGGITQSPKYLFRKEGQNVTLSCEQNLNHDAMYWYRQDPGQGLRLIYYSQIVNDFQKGDIAEGYSVSREKKESFPLTVTSAQKNPTAFYLCASSIVLSGANVLTFGAGSRLTVL.

The chain uses TRBV27 and TRBJ1-5; TRBD1 matches 9 bases. Germline CDR1 and CDR2: MNHEY and SMNVEV (reference sequence). V shed 8 bases and J 7 bases; nucleotides not matched to a gene: 9. This CDR3 has 14 amino acids. CDR3 loop: CASAKGQGQQPQHF. In DNA, the CDR3 is TGTGCCAGCGCAAAGGGACAGGGTCAGCAGCCCCAGCATTTT.

This clone appeared a single time. CDR3 sequence (DNA): TGCGCCAGCAGCCACAATCTACAGGGTCTCTACGAGCAGTACTTC. This codes for CASSHNLQGLYEQYF. The chain joins TRBV4-1 to TRBJ2-7, with D possibly matching TRBD1 (6 bases). This CDR3 has 15 amino acids. Germline lookup yields CDR1 MGHRA and CDR2 YSYEKL. Trimming removed 3 bases at V and 3 bases at J, with 15 bases between.

The chain has TRBV11-3 and TRBJ2-3; either TRBD1 or TRBD2 may fit D (5 bases each). The germline CDR1 and CDR2 sequences are SGHNT and YENEEA. The V end lost 5 bases, the J end lost 0 bases, and 15 bases lay between the germline ends. The CDR3 runs to 16 residues. The chain's CDR3 is CASSLGTDTSTDTQYF. The DNA of the CDR3 is TGTGCCAGCAGCCTAGGGACGGATACTAGCACAGATACGCAGTATTTT.

The chain joins TRBV12-3 or TRBV12-4 to TRBJ1-5; D not certain. The germline V and J ends were trimmed by 6 bases and 5 bases, with 8 bases remaining between them. The CDR3 totals 12 residues. For the CDR3, the DNA is TGTGCCAGCAGCCTGAGTGATCAGCCCCAGCATTTT. Encoded protein: CASSLSDQPQHF.